This T cell receptor (beta chain) was obtained from a study of T-cell reconstitution after alpha-beta-depleted transplantation in children. V was cut by 3 bases and J by 3 bases, with 12 bases left in between. The germline gives CDR1 DFQATT, CDR2 SNEGSKA (reference sequence). The CDR3 has 14 amino acids. The TCRbeta library was prepared with unique molecular identifiers. MiXCR was run by TCRdb on the PCR reads, yielding one entry per CDR3 protein. Of a few hundred thousand distinct CDR3 sequences listed, 15% to 20% are singletons. The sequence was collected from a boy under three years old who had a stem cell transplant for Wiskott-Aldrich syndrome, so the T cells may come from the graft donor. The rearrangement joins TRBV20-1 to TRBJ2-1, with D perhaps matching TRBD1 (6 bases). The starting material was PBMCs, mostly from graft donor cells, obtained 360 days after TCRalphabeta/CD19-depleted stem cell transplant. In nucleotides, the CDR3 is TGCAGTGCTAGGGCCGGGACACTCTACAATGAGCAGTTCTTC. Residues: CSARAGTLYNEQFF.